One T cell receptor beta chain is described in this entry. The target of this receptor is not known. No much larger clone exists at a distance of one base, and base qualities are not known. TCRbeta CDR3 regions were amplified from genomic DNA using the immunoSEQ Assay, a bias-controlled multiplex PCR. The original methods were these. The number of nucleated cells in each sample was estimated by amplification of reference gene primers within the assay. To quantify the absolute abundance of each unique TCRbeta CDR3 rearrangement, sequence reads were collapsed and filtered. For each sample, productive Simpson clonality was calculated as the square root of Simpson's diversity index across productive rearrangements. Sourced from immuneACCESS, this table was stored by TCRdb with only in-frame sequences that have V and J called. A share of the clones is absent; for the studies checked, an unresolved V gene accounts for under half, and the remainder has no known explanation. D and trimming were read from the DNA, whereas the V and J calls and clone size are those reported in that table. The sample table holds fewer than 150,000 clones, of which roughly 81% were seen once. The ten largest clones take up around 13% of the sample.

The data originate from a study of blood T cell repertoires in COVID-19 (dated by TCRdb to 2019 to 2021). At the level of the whole study: Samples covering the acute and convalescent phases of COVID-19 were provided by collaborators in the United States, Italy and Spain. A de-identified subject ID, COVID-19 status, age in years and sex were almost always included in the sample metadata. The prospective study material was composed of cDNA or gDNA derived from T cells, B-cell-depleted T cells, or PBMCs. The samples were drawn from two sources: the first 160 participants of the ongoing ImmuneRACE study, and 950 to 1,500 subjects contributed by 6 global collaborators. Deeply sampled blood TCRbeta repertoires from subjects exposed to, actively infected with, or recovered from COVID-19 were included in the dataset. The repertoires were released in a freely available public database intended as a resource for research on the immune response to SARS-CoV-2. HLA class I and class II types, where available, came from metadata supplied by the sample provider rather than from assay-based typing. Results the study describes overall, beyond this receptor: The amount of clinical and demographic metadata varied by source and participant and was provided uncurated.

Whole blood was collected in K2EDTA tubes by collaborating institutions according to the institutions' own protocols. For TCRbeta analysis, collaborators shipped samples as frozen whole blood, isolated PBMCs, or DNA extracted from either of those sample types. Based on the germline V gene, the CDR1 and CDR2 sequences are SGHRS and YFSETQ. V trim: 5 bases; J trim: 10 bases; unmatched bases: 9. Spanning cysteine to phenylalanine, the CDR3 consists of 13 amino acids. This entry keeps only the CDR3 DNA: 39 bases, framed from base 1. The clonotype comes from a human donor in a cohort sampled during active COVID-19. The chain links TRBV5-1 with TRBJ2-4; 7 of the junction bases match TRBD1. The sample consisted of peripheral blood. The nucleotides read TGCGCCAGCAGTAAAGGGGGCGTAGGGATTCAGTACTTC. The resulting protein is CASSKGGVGIQYF.